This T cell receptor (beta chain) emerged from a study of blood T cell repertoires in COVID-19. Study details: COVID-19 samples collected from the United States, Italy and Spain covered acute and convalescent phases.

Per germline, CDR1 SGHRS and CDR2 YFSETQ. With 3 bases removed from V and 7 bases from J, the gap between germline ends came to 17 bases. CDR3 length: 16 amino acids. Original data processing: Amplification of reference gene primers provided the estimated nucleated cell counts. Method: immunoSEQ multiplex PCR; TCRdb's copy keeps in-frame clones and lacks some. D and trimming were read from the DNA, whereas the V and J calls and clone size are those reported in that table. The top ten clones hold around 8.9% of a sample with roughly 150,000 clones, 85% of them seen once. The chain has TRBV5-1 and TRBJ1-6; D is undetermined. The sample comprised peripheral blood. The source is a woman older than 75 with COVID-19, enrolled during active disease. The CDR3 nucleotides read TGCGCCAGCAGCTCCGAAGTTGGCAGGAAAAATTCACCCCTCCACTTT. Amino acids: CASSSEVGRKNSPLHF.